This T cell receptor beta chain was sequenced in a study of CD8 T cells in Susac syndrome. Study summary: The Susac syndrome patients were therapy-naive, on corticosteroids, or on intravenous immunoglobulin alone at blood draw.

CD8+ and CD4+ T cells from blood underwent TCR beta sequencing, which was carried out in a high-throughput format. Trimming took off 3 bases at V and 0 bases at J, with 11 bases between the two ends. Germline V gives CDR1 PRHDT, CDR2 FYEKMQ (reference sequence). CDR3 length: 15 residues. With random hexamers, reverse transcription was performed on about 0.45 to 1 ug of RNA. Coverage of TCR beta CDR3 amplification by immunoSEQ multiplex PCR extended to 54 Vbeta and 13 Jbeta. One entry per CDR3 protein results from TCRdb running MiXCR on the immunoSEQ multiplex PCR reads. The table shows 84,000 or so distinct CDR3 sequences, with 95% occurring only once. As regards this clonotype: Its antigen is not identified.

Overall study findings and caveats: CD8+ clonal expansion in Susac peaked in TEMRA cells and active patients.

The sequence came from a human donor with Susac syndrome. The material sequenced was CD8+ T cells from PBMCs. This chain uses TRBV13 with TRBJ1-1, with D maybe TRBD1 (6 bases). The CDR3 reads CASSLAGALNTEAFF. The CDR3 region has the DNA TGTGCCAGCAGCTTGGCAGGGGCACTGAACACTGAAGCTTTCTTT. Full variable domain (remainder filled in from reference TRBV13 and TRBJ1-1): AAGVIQSPRHLIKEKRETATLKCYPIPRHDTVYWYQQGPGQDPQFLISFYEKMQSDKGSIPDRFSAQQFSDYHSELNMSSLELGDSALYFCASSLAGALNTEAFFGQGTRLTVV.